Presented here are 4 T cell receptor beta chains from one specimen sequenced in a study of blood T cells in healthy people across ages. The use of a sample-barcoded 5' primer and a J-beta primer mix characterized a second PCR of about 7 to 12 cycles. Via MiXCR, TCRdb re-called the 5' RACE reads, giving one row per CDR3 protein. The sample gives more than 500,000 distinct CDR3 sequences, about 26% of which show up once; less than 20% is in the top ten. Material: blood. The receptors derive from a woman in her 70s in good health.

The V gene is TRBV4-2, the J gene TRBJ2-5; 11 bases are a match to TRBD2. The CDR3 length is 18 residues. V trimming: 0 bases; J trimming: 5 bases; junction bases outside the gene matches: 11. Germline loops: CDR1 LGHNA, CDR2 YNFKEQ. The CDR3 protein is CASSQDIVVAGGLETQYF. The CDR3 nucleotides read TGTGCCAGCAGCCAAGATATTGTAGTAGCGGGGGGGCTGGAGACCCAGTACTTC.

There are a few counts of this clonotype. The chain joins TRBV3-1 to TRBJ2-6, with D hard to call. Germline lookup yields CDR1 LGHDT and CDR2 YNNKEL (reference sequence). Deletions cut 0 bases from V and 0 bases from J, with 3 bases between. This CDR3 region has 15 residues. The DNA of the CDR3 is TGTGCCAGCAGCCAAGATCCCTCTGGGGCCAACGTCCTGACTTTC. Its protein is CASSQDPSGANVLTF.

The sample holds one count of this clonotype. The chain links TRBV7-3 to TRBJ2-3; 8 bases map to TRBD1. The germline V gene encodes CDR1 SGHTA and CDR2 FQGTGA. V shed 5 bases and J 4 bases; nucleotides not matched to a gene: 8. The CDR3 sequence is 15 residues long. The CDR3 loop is CASSRQGLLSDTQYF. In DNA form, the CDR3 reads TGTGCCAGCAGCCGACAGGGGTTATTGTCAGATACGCAGTATTTT. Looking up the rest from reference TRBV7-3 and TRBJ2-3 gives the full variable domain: GAGVSQTPSNKVTEKGKYVELRCDPISGHTALYWYRQSLGQGPEFLIYFQGTGAADDSGLPNDRFFAVRPEGSVSTLKIQRTERGDSAVYLCASSRQGLLSDTQYFGPGTRLTVL.

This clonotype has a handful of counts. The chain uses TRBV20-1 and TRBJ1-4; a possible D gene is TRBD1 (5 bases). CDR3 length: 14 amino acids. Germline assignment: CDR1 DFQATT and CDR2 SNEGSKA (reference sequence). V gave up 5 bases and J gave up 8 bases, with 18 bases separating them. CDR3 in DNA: TGCAGTGCTTATCCCGCAGACGGGGGGGAAAAACTGTTTTTT. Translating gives CSAYPADGGEKLFF.